The 5 T cell receptor beta chains reported below all come from one sample, sequenced in a study of blood T cell repertoires in COVID-19. The data were produced by immunoSEQ multiplex PCR, yet TCRdb's version contains in-frame clones alone and is incomplete. The data show 350,000 or so clones, 89% seen once. Material: peripheral blood. These receptors originate from a woman in her fifties or sixties with COVID-19, enrolled during active disease.

This chain joins TRBV28 and TRBJ1-2; TRBD1 might be the D (6 bases). Germline V gives CDR1 MDHEN, CDR2 SYDVKM. V shed 4 bases and J shed 2 bases, with 14 bases lying between them. The CDR3 contains 15 residues. CDR3 sequence: CASSSAPTGNYGYTF. The CDR3 DNA reads TGTGCCAGCAGTTCCGCTCCTACAGGGAACTATGGCTACACCTTC.

A single count supports this clone. This chain uses TRBV6-2 or TRBV6-3 with TRBJ2-2; 7 bases agree with TRBD1. V gave up 6 bases and J gave up 4 bases; unmatched junction bases: 14. Looked up from germline, CDR1 is MNHEY and CDR2 is SVGEGT. The CDR3 runs to 17 residues. CDR3: CASRYPGQTLGTGELFF. In nucleotides, the CDR3 is TGTGCCAGCAGATACCCGGGACAGACCCTCGGCACCGGGGAGCTGTTTTTT.

This clone was seen only once. The chain employs TRBV28 and TRBJ1-1; 8 positions match TRBD1. CDR3 length equals 16 residues. V was clipped by 7 bases and J by 1 base; unmatched bases: 11. The V gene's germline CDR1 is MDHEN and CDR2 SYDVKM. The CDR3 loop reads CASTTQQGGRNTEAFF. CDR3 DNA sequence: TGTGCCAGCACAACTCAACAGGGGGGGAGGAACACTGAAGCTTTCTTT.

This clone has a single count. The chain recombines TRBV7-3 with TRBJ2-2, with 9 bases identical to TRBD2. J lost 3 bases, V lost 0 bases, and 8 bases had no gene match. Germline values: CDR1 SGHTA, CDR2 FQGTGA. The CDR3 totals 18 residues. This CDR3 is CASSLTGSSGGHTGELFF. CDR3 DNA sequence: TGTGCCAGCAGCTTAACCGGATCCAGCGGGGGGCACACCGGGGAGCTGTTTTTT.

The CDR3 protein is CATSDPRGSSYNEQFF. The CDR3 DNA reads as TGTGCCACCAGTGACCCCCGGGGGAGCTCCTACAATGAGCAGTTCTTC. The V gene is TRBV24-1, the J gene TRBJ2-1, with a possible D match to TRBD2 (6 bases). This CDR3 is 16 amino acids long. V shed 4 bases and J shed 0 bases, with 12 bases lying between them. CDR1 and CDR2 from the germline V gene are KGHDR and SFDVKD.